This is a list of T cell receptor beta chains from one sample in a study of immune evolution from preneoplasia to lung adenocarcinoma. Produced via immunoSEQ multiplex PCR; TCRdb's table is partial and in-frame only. Of roughly 4,100 clones in the sample, 83% were seen once. Sequenced material: FFPE minimally invasive lung adenocarcinoma tissue. The origin of the receptors is a person between 60 and 69 years old with lung adenocarcinoma. Each CDR3 is given with its conserved first and last residue. A D gene is named only where the DNA matches it firmly. Where a row states a size, it is once, few, many or the class of an expanded clone; other rows omit it.

d_call	v_call	j_call	clone_size	cdr3_nt	cdr3_aa
TRBD2	TRBV4-1	TRBJ2-7	.	TGCGCCAGCAGCCGCGGTTATGAGGGAGGGCCGCGGGAGCAGTACTTC	CASSRGYEGGPREQYF
TRBD2	TRBV29-1	TRBJ2-5	few	TGCAGCGTTGAAGGGCCGGGAGGAGAGACCCAGTACTTC	CSVEGPGGETQYF
.	TRBV7-9	TRBJ2-7	.	TGTGCCAGCAGCTCCCCCGGGGGCGAGCAGTACTTC	CASSSPGGEQYF
TRBD2	TRBV10-1	TRBJ2-3	.	TGCGCCAGCAGTGAGCGGGGGACTAGCGCGGATACGCAGTATTTT	CASSERGTSADTQYF
.	TRBV7-8	TRBJ1-1	.	TGTGCCAGCAGCTTAGGACACCAGAACACTGAAGCTTTCTTT	CASSLGHQNTEAFF
.	TRBV7-6	TRBJ1-4	.	TGTGCCAGCAGCGCCAACCGGGCAGGGAGTGAAAAACTGTTTTTT	CASSANRAGSEKLFF
.	TRBV29-1	TRBJ2-1	.	TGCAGCGCACCCCTAGTGGCCACGTCCAATGAGCAGTTCTTC	CSAPLVATSNEQFF
.	TRBV6-1	TRBJ2-5	.	TGTGCCAGTGGGGCTTTACGAGAGACCCAGTACTTC	CASGALRETQYF
TRBD2	TRBV2	TRBJ2-7	few	TGTGCCAGCCTACACCGCGTGACGCGGGAGGGCCGCGAGCAGTACTTC	CASLHRVTREGREQYF
TRBD1	TRBV6-1	TRBJ1-5	.	TGTGCCTCTGACAGGGGAACAAATAGCAATCAGCCCCAGCATTTT	CASDRGTNSNQPQHF
.	TRBV5-1	TRBJ1-4	few	TGCGCCAGCAGCTTGGAAGGGAATGAAAAACTGTTTTTT	CASSLEGNEKLFF
.	TRBV29-1	TRBJ1-1	.	TGCAGCGTTGAAGATCTCCCGAGTAACACTGAAGCTTTCTTT	CSVEDLPSNTEAFF
.	TRBV4-3	TRBJ2-2	.	TGCGCCAGCAGCCAAGATAAACTCCACACCGGGGAGCTGTTTTTT	CASSQDKLHTGELFF
.	TRBV7-6	TRBJ1-1	.	TGTGCCAGCAGCTTAGGGCATCAGAACGCTGAAGCTTTCTTT	CASSLGHQNAEAFF
TRBD1	TRBV28	TRBJ2-1	.	TGTGCCAGCAGTTCCCTTGCACGGACAGGGGCGGGTGAGCAGTTCTTC	CASSSLARTGAGEQFF
TRBD1	TRBV6-1	TRBJ2-3	.	TGTGCCAGCAGCGAAGGGGGCGCAGGGTTTGAAGATACGCAGTATTTT	CASSEGGAGFEDTQYF
TRBD2	TRBV9	TRBJ2-2	.	TGTGCCAGCAGCGCCACTAGCGGGGATTACACCGGGGAGCTGTTTTTT	CASSATSGDYTGELFF
TRBD1	TRBV28	TRBJ1-2	.	TGTGCCAGCAGGACGGTCGGGACAGATGCTAACTATGGCTACACCTTC	CASRTVGTDANYGYTF
.	TRBV7-2	TRBJ2-5	.	TGTGCCAGCAGCCAAGCGGTCGGAGAGACCCAGTACTTC	CASSQAVGETQYF
TRBD1	TRBV27	TRBJ1-4	.	TGTGCCAGCAGTCTCGAACAGGGGTTAAAACTGTTTTTT	CASSLEQGLKLFF
.	TRBV7-6	TRBJ2-2	once	TGTGCCAGCAGCCCAGGGACTCGACCTGCCGGGGAGCTGTTTTTT	CASSPGTRPAGELFF
TRBD2	TRBV7-4	TRBJ2-7	.	TGTGCCAGCAGCTTTGGGACTAGCGGGCGTCTTCCCACTTTCTACGAGCAGTACTTC	CASSFGTSGRLPTFYEQYF
.	TRBV18	TRBJ1-4	.	TGTGCCAGCTCGCTAACAGGGCTTAATGAAAAACTGTTTTTT	CASSLTGLNEKLFF